The 7 T cell receptor beta chains reported below all come from one sample, sequenced in a study of blood T cell repertoires in COVID-19. Clones were sequenced by immunoSEQ multiplex PCR, and TCRdb holds only the in-frame ones, with some missing. The sample lists 55,000 to 80,000 clones; about 87% were seen once. The source material was peripheral blood. These receptors all come from a human donor in a cohort sampled during active COVID-19.

J is TRBJ2-2 and V is TRBV10-3; D might be TRBD2 (5 bases). CDR3 size: 14 residues. The ends were cut back, 11 bases at V and 4 bases at J, with 17 bases in the middle. Germline V gives CDR1 ENHRY, CDR2 SYGVKD. As DNA, the CDR3 is TGTGCCTTAAAAACGGGGTCCAGCACCGGGGAGCTGTTTTTT. It is translated as CALKTGSSTGELFF.

The genes are TRBV6-5 and TRBJ2-1; 9 nucleotides match TRBD1. The junction had 7 bases not matched to a gene; V was cut back by 6 bases and J by 7 bases. The CDR3 extends over 14 amino acids. Germline V lookup: CDR1 MNHEY, CDR2 SVGAGI. CDR3: CASSPTGGGNEQFF. The DNA of the CDR3 is TGTGCCAGCAGCCCGACAGGGGGAGGAAATGAGCAGTTCTTC.

The chain employs TRBV30 and TRBJ2-1; no firm D call. This CDR3 region has 12 residues. Trimming cost V 7 bases and J 2 bases, with 9 bases left between them. CDR1 and CDR2 (germline): GTSNPN, SVGIG (reference sequence). In DNA form, the CDR3 reads TGTGCCTCCCCAGGCCCCTACAATGAGCAGTTCTTC. This translates into CASPGPYNEQFF.

The table lists this clone with a few counts. The chain recombines TRBV5-6 with TRBJ2-1, with 13 nucleotides matching TRBD2. Germline V gene sequence: CDR1 SGHDT, CDR2 YYEEEE. The CDR3 runs 19 residues. The junction had 10 bases not matched to a gene; V was cut back by 4 bases and J by 0 bases. The CDR3 DNA follows: TGTGCCAGCAGCCCTAGGACTAGCGGGGGCCCGAGCTCCTACAATGAGCAGTTCTTC. This codes for CASSPRTSGGPSSYNEQFF.

The chain recombines TRBV13 with TRBJ1-4, with TRBD1 as a possible D gene (6 bases). Germline CDR1 PRHDT, CDR2 FYEKMQ (reference sequence). The V end lost 4 bases, the J end lost 0 bases, and 18 bases lay between the germline ends. There are 18 residues in the CDR3. For the CDR3, the DNA is TGTGCCAGCAGCTCTCGGGCAGGGGACGTCTCAACTAATGAAAAACTGTTTTTT. Protein product: CASSSRAGDVSTNEKLFF.

The rearrangement joins TRBV7-9 to TRBJ1-6; no firm D call. The CDR3 is made up of 14 amino acids. V was trimmed by 8 bases and J by 9 bases, leaving 17 bases between them. Germline CDR1 and CDR2: SEHNR and FQNEAQ (reference sequence). CDR3 sequence (DNA): TGTGCCAGCCGGGAGGTTGCGTCGGTTTCACCCCTCCACTTT. Translated: CASREVASVSPLHF. Combining the CDR3 with reference TRBV7-9 and TRBJ1-6 gives the whole variable domain DTGVSQNPRHKITKRGQNVTFRCDPISEHNRLYWYRQTLGQGPEFLTYFQNEAQLEKSRLLSDRFSAERPKGSFSTLEIQRTEQGDSAMYLCASREVASVSPLHFGNGTRLTVT.

The CDR3 loop is CASSPKGTGGSSGANVLTF. The CDR3 nucleotides read TGTGCCAGCTCACCCAAAGGGACAGGGGGTAGCTCTGGGGCCAACGTCCTGACTTTC. The chain uses TRBV18 and TRBJ2-6; 11 bases agree with TRBD1. The V gene's germline CDR1 is KGHSH and CDR2 LQKENI. This CDR3 has 19 residues. The ends lost 3 bases at V and 0 bases at J; junction bases unmatched: 7.